This entry concerns a single T cell receptor beta chain. No antigen is known for it. The data derive from a study of cytomegalovirus exposure and HLA in healthy donors. Germline CDR1 is MGHRA and CDR2 is YSYEKL. This CDR3 contains 17 residues. V shed 4 bases and J 3 bases; nucleotides not matched to a gene: 9. Findings and caveats of the study: The listing of roughly 160 TCR beta chains classed them as cytomegalovirus-associated. Differences between HLA loci emerged in a later analysis of TCR association rates, with DRB1 most and HLA-C fewest.

Amplification used 60 Vbeta primers and 13 Jbeta primers. This table comes from immunoSEQ multiplex PCR, and its TCRdb copy is limited to in-frame clones, with some not included. The table has around 250,000 clones, around 80% seen once. Sequencing used PBMCs. The clonotype originates from a woman aged 60-75 years in good health and CMV-seropositive. This chain joins TRBV4-1 and TRBJ2-1; 10 bases map to TRBD2. This CDR3 reads CASSPWTSGAVYNEQFF. CDR3 bases: TGCGCCAGCAGCCCTTGGACTAGCGGAGCGGTCTACAATGAGCAGTTCTTC.